A single sample is the source of the 10 T cell receptor beta chains below, sequenced in a study of PD-1 blockade in classical Hodgkin lymphoma. Only in-frame clones appear in the TCRdb table, and some are missing; sequencing was by immunoSEQ multiplex PCR. Found here are about 7,400 clones, around 78% of them singletons; the top ten hold around 45%. Each patient relapsed following autologous stem cell transplantation, and prior brentuximab vedotin exposure differed. The source was peripheral blood mononuclear cells (PBMCs), collected before the second cycle of nivolumab. The receptors were sampled from a human donor with classical Hodgkin lymphoma.

The V and J genes are TRBV5-4 and TRBJ2-5, with 11 bases fitting TRBD2. CDR1 and CDR2 (germline): SGHNT, YYREEE (reference sequence). This CDR3 is built from 17 residues. The V and J ends lost 0 bases and 4 bases, in that order; junction bases with no gene match: 8. This CDR3 reads CASSLGGLAGGRETQYF. CDR3 nucleotides: TGTGCCAGCAGCTTGGGGGGGCTAGCGGGAGGCAGAGAGACCCAGTACTTC. The whole variable domain, filled in from reference TRBV5-4 and TRBJ2-5, reads ETGVTQSPTHLIKTRGQQVTLRCSSQSGHNTVSWYQQALGQGPQFIFQYYREEENGRGNFPPRFSGLQFPNYSSELNVNALELDDSALYLCASSLGGLAGGRETQYFGPGTRLLVL.

Here the CDR3 reads CASSYPSTTNEKLFF. CDR3 bases: TGTGCCAGCAGCTACCCCTCAACAACTAATGAAAAACTGTTTTTT. J is TRBJ1-4 and V is TRBV7-9, with D hard to call. The CDR3 totals 15 residues. V lost 4 bases and J 0 bases, leaving 9 bases between the germline ends. Germline loops: CDR1 SEHNR, CDR2 FQNEAQ (reference sequence).

This rearrangement joins TRBV4-1 to TRBJ2-7; 7 positions agree with TRBD2. Germline assignment: CDR1 MGHRA and CDR2 YSYEKL. V lost 6 bases and J lost 3; bases outside the gene matches: 5. This CDR3 has 13 amino acids. The CDR3 reads CASRAGSNYEQYF. CDR3 in DNA: TGCGCCAGCAGAGCGGGATCCAACTACGAGCAGTACTTC.

This chain's CDR3 is CASSLDGPVRETQYF. The DNA for the CDR3 is TGTGCCAGCAGCTTGGACGGGCCAGTAAGGGAGACCCAGTACTTC. The chain links TRBV5-5 to TRBJ2-5; D gene ambiguous. V was shortened by 0 bases and J by 5 bases, with 14 bases between the two germline ends. CDR3 length equals 15 residues. Per the germline V gene, CDR1 is SGHKS and CDR2 is YYEKEE (reference sequence).

V and J are TRBV2 and TRBJ2-1; D unresolved. The CDR3 runs to 16 residues. Trimming pared 1 base from V and 8 bases from J, leaving 18 bases between. Germline V gene data show CDR1 as SNHLY and CDR2 as FYNNEI. The CDR3 loop reads CASSEGRFNRVHEQFF. CDR3 bases: TGTGCCAGCAGTGAAGGACGCTTTAATCGTGTACATGAGCAGTTCTTC.

This clone was counted a single time. CDR3 protein: CASTFGLNQPQHF. CDR3 sequence (DNA): TGTGCCAGTACGTTTGGGCTCAATCAGCCCCAGCATTTT. The genes are TRBV19 and TRBJ1-5; D is uncertain. Trimming cost V 7 bases and J 3 bases, with 10 bases left between them. This CDR3 has 13 residues. The V gene's germline CDR1 is LNHDA and CDR2 SQIVND (reference sequence). Using reference TRBV19 and TRBJ1-5 for the parts outside the CDR3, the full variable domain is DGGITQSPKYLFRKEGQNVTLSCEQNLNHDAMYWYRQDPGQGLRLIYYSQIVNDFQKGDIAEGYSVSREKKESFPLTVTSAQKNPTAFYLCASTFGLNQPQHFGDGTRLSIL.

This chain uses TRBV5-1 with TRBJ2-1; 8 bases are a match to TRBD2. The CDR3 consists of 15 residues. Trimming cost V 4 bases and J 6 bases; bases outside gene matches: 9. Germline CDR1 reads SGHRS; CDR2 reads YFSETQ. This CDR3 reads CASSVISGTLNEQFF. CDR3 nucleotides: TGCGCCAGCAGCGTGATTAGCGGGACACTCAATGAGCAGTTCTTC.

The chain recombines TRBV7-8 with TRBJ2-1; 10 bases map to TRBD2. V was clipped by 4 bases and J by 9 bases; unmatched bases: 9. CDR3 length: 15 residues. Germline V gives CDR1 SGHVS, CDR2 FQNEAQ. CDR3 sequence reads: CASSYASSGSVEQFF. CDR3 nucleotide sequence: TGTGCCAGCAGCTATGCCTCTAGCGGGAGCGTTGAGCAGTTCTTC.

This clone was detected only a few times. The chain employs TRBV4-2 and TRBJ2-3; the match to TRBD2 covers 14 bases. CDR1 is LGHNA, CDR2 YNFKEQ, per germline. The CDR3 runs to 15 residues. The trim removed 3 bases at V and 8 bases at J, leaving 4 bases unmatched. CDR3 sequence: CASSQGLAGVVTQYF. In DNA form, the CDR3 reads TGTGCCAGCAGCCAGGGACTAGCGGGAGTCGTTACGCAGTATTTT.

V is TRBV6-6 and J is TRBJ2-3; 11 bases fit TRBD2. The CDR3 loop spans 16 amino acids. Trimming took 0 bases from V and 4 from J; bases not matched to a gene: 3. The V gene's germline CDR1 is MNHNY and CDR2 SVGAGI (reference sequence). CDR3 amino acids: CASSYSLAGGPDTQYF. CDR3 bases: TGTGCCAGCAGTTACTCCCTAGCGGGAGGACCAGATACGCAGTATTTT.